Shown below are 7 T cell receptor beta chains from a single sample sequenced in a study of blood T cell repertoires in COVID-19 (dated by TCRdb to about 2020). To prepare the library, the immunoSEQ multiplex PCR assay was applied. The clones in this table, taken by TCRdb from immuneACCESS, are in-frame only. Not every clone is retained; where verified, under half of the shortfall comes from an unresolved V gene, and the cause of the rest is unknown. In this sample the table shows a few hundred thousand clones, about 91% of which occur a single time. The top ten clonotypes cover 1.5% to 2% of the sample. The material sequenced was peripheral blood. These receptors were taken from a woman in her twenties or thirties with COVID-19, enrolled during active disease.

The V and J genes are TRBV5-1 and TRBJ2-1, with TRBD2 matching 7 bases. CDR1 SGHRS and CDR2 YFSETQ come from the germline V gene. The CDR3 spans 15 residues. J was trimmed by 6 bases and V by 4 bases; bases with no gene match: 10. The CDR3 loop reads CASSQVAGLVNEQFF. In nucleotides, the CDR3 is TGCGCCAGCAGCCAAGTAGCGGGTCTGGTCAATGAGCAGTTCTTC.

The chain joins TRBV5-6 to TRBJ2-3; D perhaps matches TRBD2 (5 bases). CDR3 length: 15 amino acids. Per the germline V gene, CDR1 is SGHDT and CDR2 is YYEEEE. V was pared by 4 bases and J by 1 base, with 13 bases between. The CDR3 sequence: CASSPLGEGTDTQYF. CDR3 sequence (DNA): TGTGCCAGCAGCCCGCTCGGGGAAGGCACAGATACGCAGTATTTT.

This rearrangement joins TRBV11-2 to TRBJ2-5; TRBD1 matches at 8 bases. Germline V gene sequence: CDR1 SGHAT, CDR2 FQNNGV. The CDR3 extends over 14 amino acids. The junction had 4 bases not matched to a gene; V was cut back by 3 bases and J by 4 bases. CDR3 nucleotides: TGTGCCAGCAGCTTTCTCGGACAGGGAGAGACCCAGTACTTC. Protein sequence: CASSFLGQGETQYF.

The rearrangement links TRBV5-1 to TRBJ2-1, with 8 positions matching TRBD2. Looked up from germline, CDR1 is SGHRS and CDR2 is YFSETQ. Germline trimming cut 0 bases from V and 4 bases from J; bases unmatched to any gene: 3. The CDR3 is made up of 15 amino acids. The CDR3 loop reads CASSLATSGYNEQFF. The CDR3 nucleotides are TGCGCCAGCAGCTTGGCCACTAGCGGATACAATGAGCAGTTCTTC.

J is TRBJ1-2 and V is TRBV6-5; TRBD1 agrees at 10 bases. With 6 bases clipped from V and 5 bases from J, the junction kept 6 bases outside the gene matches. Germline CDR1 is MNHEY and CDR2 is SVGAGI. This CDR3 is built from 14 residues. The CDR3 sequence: CASRRWGQGYGYTF. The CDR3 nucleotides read TGTGCCAGCAGGAGATGGGGACAGGGGTATGGCTACACCTTC.

The CDR3 sequence: CATSRGVEPTDTQYF. Written as DNA, the CDR3 is TGTGCCACCAGCAGAGGCGTAGAACCCACAGATACGCAGTATTTT. The V and J genes are TRBV15 and TRBJ2-3, with D unclear. With 1 base removed from V and 2 bases from J, the gap between germline ends came to 10 bases. From germline, CDR1 is LNHNV and CDR2 YYDKDF (reference sequence). The CDR3 contains 15 residues.

CDR3: CASSRVANEKLFF. The CDR3 nucleotides read TGTGCCAGCAGCAGGGTGGCTAATGAAAAACTGTTTTTT. The V call is TRBV6-5, the J call TRBJ1-4; tentatively, D is TRBD1 (5 bases). V lost 6 bases, J lost 3 bases, and 8 bases lay in between. Germline CDR1 reads MNHEY; CDR2 reads SVGAGI. This CDR3 spans 13 amino acids.